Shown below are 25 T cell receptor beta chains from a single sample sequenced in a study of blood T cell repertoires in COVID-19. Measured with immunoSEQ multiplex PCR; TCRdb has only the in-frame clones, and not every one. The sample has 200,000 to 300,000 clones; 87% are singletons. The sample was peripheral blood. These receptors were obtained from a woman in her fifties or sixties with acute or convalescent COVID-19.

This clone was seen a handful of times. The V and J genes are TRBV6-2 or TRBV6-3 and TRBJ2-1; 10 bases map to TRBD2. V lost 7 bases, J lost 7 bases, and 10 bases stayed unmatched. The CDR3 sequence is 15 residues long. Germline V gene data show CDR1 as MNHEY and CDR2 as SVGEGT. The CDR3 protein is CASTPGLAGVNEQFF. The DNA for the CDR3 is TGTGCCAGCACCCCGGGCCTAGCGGGAGTAAATGAGCAGTTCTTC.

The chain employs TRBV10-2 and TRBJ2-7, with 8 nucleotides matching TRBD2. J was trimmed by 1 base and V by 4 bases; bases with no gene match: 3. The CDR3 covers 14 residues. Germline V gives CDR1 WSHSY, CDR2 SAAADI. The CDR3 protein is CASSGTSRSYEQYF. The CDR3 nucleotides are TGCGCCAGCAGTGGGACTAGCAGATCCTACGAGCAGTACTTC.

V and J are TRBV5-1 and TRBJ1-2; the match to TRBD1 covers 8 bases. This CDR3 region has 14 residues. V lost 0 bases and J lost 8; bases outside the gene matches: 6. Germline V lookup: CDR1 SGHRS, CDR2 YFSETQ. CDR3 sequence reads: CASSLEGQVSGYTF. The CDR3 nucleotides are TGCGCCAGCAGCTTGGAGGGACAGGTTTCGGGCTACACCTTC.

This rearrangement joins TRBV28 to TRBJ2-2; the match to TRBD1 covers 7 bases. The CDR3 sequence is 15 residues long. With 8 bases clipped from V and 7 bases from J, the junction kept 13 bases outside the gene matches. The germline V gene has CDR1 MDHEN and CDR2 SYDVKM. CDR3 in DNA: TGTGCCAGCTGGCCCCGGGACAGTAGGATCGGGGAGCTGTTTTTT. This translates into CASWPRDSRIGELFF.

The CDR3 DNA sequence: TGTGCCAGCAGCTTATTGGGCAGACCAGAGACCCAGTACTTC. Translated: CASSLLGRPETQYF. The chain uses TRBV7-2 and TRBJ2-5; no reliable D call. CDR3 length equals 14 residues. Germline CDR1 is SGHTA and CDR2 is FQGNSA. The ends were cut back, 2 bases at V and 4 bases at J, with 11 bases in the middle.

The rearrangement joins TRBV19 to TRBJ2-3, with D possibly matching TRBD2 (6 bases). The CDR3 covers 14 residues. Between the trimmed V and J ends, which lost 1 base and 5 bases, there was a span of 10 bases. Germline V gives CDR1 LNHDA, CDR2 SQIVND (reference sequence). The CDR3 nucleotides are TGTGCCAGTAGTATAGGGCCCGGGGGAGATACGCAGTATTTT. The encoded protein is CASSIGPGGDTQYF. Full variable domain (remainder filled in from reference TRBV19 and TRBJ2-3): DGGITQSPKYLFRKEGQNVTLSCEQNLNHDAMYWYRQDPGQGLRLIYYSQIVNDFQKGDIAEGYSVSREKKESFPLTVTSAQKNPTAFYLCASSIGPGGDTQYFGPGTRLTVL.

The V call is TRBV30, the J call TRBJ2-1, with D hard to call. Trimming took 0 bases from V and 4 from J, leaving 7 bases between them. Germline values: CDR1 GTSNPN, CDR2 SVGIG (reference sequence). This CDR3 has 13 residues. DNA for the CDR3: TGTGCCTGGAGTGTTAGAGGTTACAATGAGCAGTTCTTC. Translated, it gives CAWSVRGYNEQFF. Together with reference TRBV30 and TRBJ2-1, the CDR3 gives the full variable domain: SQTIHQWPATLVQPVGSPLSLECTVEGTSNPNLYWYRQAAGRGLQLLFYSVGIGQISSEVPQNLSASRPQDRQFILSSKKLLLSDSGFYLCAWSVRGYNEQFFGPGTRLTVL.

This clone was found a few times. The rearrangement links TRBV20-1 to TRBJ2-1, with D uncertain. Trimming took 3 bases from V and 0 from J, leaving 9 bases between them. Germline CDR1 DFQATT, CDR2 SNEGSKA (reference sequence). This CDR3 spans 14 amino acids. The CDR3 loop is CSASSGTSYNEQFF. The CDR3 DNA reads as TGCAGTGCTAGTTCTGGCACCTCCTACAATGAGCAGTTCTTC.

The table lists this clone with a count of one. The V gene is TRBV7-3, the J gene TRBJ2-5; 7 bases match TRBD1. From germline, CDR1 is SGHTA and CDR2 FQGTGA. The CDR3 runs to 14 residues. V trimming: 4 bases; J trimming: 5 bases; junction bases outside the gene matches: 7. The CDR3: CASSSTGVRETQYF. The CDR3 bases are TGTGCCAGCAGCTCTACAGGGGTGAGGGAGACCCAGTACTTC.

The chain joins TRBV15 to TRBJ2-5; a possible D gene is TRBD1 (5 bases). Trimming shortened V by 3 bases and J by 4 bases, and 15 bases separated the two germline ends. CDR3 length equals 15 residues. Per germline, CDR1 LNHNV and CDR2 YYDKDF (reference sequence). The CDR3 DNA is TGTGCCACCAGCAGCCTGGGCAGGGAAGTAGAGACCCAGTACTTC. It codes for CATSSLGREVETQYF. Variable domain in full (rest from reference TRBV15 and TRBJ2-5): DAMVIQNPRYQVTQFGKPVTLSCSQTLNHNVMYWYQQKSSQAPKLLFHYYDKDFNNEADTPDNFQSRRPNTSFCFLDIRSPGLGDTAMYLCATSSLGREVETQYFGPGTRLLVL.

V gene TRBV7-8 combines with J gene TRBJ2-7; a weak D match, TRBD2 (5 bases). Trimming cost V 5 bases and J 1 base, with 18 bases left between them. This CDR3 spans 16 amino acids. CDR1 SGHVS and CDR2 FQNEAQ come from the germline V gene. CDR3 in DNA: TGTGCCAGCAGCCAAGGACTGGCCCAAGAGTCCTACGAGCAGTACTTC. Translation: CASSQGLAQESYEQYF. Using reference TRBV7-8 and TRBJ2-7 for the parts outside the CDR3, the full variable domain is GAGVSQSPRYKVAKRGQDVALRCDPISGHVSLFWYQQALGQGPEFLTYFQNEAQLDKSGLPSDRFFAERPEGSVSTLKIQRTQQEDSAVYLCASSQGLAQESYEQYFGPGTRLTVT.

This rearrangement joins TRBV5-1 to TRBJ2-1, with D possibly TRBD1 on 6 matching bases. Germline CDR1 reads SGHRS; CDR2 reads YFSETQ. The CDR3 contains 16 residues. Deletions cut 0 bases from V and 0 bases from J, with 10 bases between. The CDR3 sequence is CASSLGTGSSYNEQFF. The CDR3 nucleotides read TGCGCCAGCAGCTTGGGAACAGGGAGCTCCTACAATGAGCAGTTCTTC.

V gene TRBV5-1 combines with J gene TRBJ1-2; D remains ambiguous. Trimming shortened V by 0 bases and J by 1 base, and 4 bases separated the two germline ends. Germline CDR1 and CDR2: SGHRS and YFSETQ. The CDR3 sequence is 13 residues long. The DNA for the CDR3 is TGCGCCAGCAGCTTGGGCAGTAACTATGGCTACACCTTC. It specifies CASSLGSNYGYTF.

As DNA, the CDR3 is TGTGCCAGCAGTGGGCAGGCAGGGGGGATTCGGGAGGGCTACACCTTC. Protein sequence: CASSGQAGGIREGYTF. This chain uses TRBV25-1 with TRBJ1-2, with 7 bases matching TRBD1. The V gene end was trimmed by 4 bases and the J gene end by 8 bases; junction bases not matched to a gene: 16. Germline CDR1 is MGHDK and CDR2 is SYGVNS. The CDR3 totals 16 residues.

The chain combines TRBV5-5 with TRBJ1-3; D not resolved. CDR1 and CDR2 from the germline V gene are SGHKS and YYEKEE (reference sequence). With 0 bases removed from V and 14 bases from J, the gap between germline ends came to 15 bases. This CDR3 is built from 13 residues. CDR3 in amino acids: CASSLEVAQHLYF. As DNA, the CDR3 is TGTGCCAGCAGCTTGGAGGTAGCTCAGCACCTATATTTT.

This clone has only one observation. This CDR3 is CASSSQGLAVGSYNEQFF. The CDR3, as DNA: TGTGCCAGCAGTTCTCAAGGACTAGCGGTTGGCTCCTACAATGAGCAGTTCTTC. The chain couples TRBV28 to TRBJ2-1; 10 bases are shared with TRBD2. The CDR3 length is 18 residues. Losses at the gene ends were 4 bases for V and 0 bases for J; bases not matched to a gene: 9. Germline CDR1 and CDR2: MDHEN and SYDVKM.

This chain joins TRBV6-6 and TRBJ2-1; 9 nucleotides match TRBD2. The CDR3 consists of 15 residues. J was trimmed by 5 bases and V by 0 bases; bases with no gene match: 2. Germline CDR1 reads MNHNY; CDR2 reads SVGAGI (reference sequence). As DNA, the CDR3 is TGTGCCAGCAGTTACTCGGGCGGGAGGGACAATGAGCAGTTCTTC. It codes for CASSYSGGRDNEQFF.

The CDR3 coding sequence is TGTGCCATCAGTGAGGTCCCCGCAGACTCCTACAATGAGCAGTTCTTC. Translating gives CAISEVPADSYNEQFF. The gene calls are TRBV10-3 and TRBJ2-1, with D unresolved. Germline loops: CDR1 ENHRY, CDR2 SYGVKD. There are 16 residues in the CDR3. V dropped 2 bases and J dropped 0 bases, with 11 bases sitting between them.

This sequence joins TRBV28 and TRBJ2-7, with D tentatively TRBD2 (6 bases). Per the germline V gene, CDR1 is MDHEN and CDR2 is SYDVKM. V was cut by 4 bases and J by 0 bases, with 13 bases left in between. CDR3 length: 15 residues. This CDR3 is CASSSLSGDSYEQYF. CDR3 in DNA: TGTGCCAGCAGTTCCCTTAGCGGAGACTCCTACGAGCAGTACTTC.

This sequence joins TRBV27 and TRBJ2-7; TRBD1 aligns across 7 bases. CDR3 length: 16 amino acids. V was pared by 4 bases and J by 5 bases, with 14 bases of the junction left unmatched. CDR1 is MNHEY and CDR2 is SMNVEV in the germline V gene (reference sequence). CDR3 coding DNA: TGTGCCAGCAGTTCCATACCGACCAGGGGGTTCCACGAGCAGTACTTC. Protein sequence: CASSSIPTRGFHEQYF.

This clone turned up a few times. The CDR3 nucleotides are TGTGCCTGGAGTGGCCCCACCGGGAGCTACACTGAAGCTTTCTTT. Protein: CAWSGPTGSYTEAFF. The gene calls are TRBV30 and TRBJ1-1, with D uncertain. With 1 base removed from V and 3 bases from J, the gap between germline ends came to 15 bases. The CDR3 consists of 15 residues. CDR1 is GTSNPN and CDR2 is SVGIG in the germline V gene (reference sequence).

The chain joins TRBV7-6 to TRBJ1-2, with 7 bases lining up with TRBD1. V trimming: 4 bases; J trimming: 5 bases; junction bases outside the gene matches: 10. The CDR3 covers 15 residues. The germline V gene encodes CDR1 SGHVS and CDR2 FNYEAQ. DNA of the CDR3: TGTGCCAGCAGCTCCGAAAGGGACAGAAGATATGGCTACACCTTC. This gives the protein CASSSERDRRYGYTF.

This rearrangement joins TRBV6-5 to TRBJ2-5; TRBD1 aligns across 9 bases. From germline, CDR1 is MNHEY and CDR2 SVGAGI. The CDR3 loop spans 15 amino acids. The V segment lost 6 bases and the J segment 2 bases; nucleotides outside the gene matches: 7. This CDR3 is CASSSYRGRQETQYF. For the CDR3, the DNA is TGTGCCAGCAGCAGCTACAGGGGGCGTCAAGAGACCCAGTACTTC.

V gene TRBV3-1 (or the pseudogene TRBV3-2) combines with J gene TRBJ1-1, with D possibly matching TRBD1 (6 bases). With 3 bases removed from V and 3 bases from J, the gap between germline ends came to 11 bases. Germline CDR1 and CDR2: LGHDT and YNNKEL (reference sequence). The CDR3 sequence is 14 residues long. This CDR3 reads CASSHETGYTEAFF. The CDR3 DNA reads TGTGCCAGCAGCCATGAGACAGGCTACACTGAAGCTTTCTTT.

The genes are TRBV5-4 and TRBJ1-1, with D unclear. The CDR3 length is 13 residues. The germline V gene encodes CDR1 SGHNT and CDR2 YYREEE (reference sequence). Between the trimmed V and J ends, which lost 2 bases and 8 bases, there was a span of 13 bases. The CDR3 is CASSFMRGSEAFF. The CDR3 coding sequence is TGTGCCAGCAGCTTCATGCGGGGATCAGAAGCTTTCTTT.